One sample yielded the 25 T cell receptor beta chains listed below, sequenced in a study of blood T cell repertoires in COVID-19. Clones were read by immunoSEQ multiplex PCR, and TCRdb kept only the in-frame ones, dropping some. The table shows about 180,000 clones, with 60% to 80% occurring only once. Sequencing was carried out using PBMCs or T cells enriched from blood (not recorded which). The receptors were sampled from a woman aged 45-59 years who had recovered from COVID-19.

The rearrangement links TRBV2 to TRBJ1-2; 8 nucleotides agree with TRBD1. V was pared by 0 bases and J by 2 bases, with 8 bases of the junction left unmatched. Germline CDR1 and CDR2: SNHLY and FYNNEI. CDR3 size: 17 residues. CDR3 region: CASSEALLGQANYGYTF. The CDR3 region has the DNA TGTGCCAGCAGTGAAGCGCTTCTGGGACAGGCCAACTATGGCTACACCTTC.

In its sample, this clone was seen a few times. The chain uses TRBV19 and TRBJ1-2; a possible D gene is TRBD1 (6 bases). Trimming shortened V by 5 bases and J by 8 bases, and 12 bases separated the two germline ends. Germline assignment: CDR1 LNHDA and CDR2 SQIVND (reference sequence). The CDR3 extends over 12 amino acids. The CDR3 is CASSRHRDGYTF. In DNA form, the CDR3 reads TGTGCCAGTAGTCGTCACAGGGACGGCTACACCTTC.

This chain connects TRBV5-1 to TRBJ2-4, with D possibly being TRBD2 (5 bases). Germline lookup yields CDR1 SGHRS and CDR2 YFSETQ. The CDR3 is 16 residues long. V lost 0 bases, J lost 0 bases, and 10 bases lay in between. This CDR3 reads CASSLGERLAKNIQYF. The CDR3 nucleotides are TGCGCCAGCAGCTTGGGGGAGCGTCTAGCCAAAAACATTCAGTACTTC. Full variable domain (rest looked up from reference TRBV5-1 and TRBJ2-4): KAGVTQTPRYLIKTRGQQVTLSCSPISGHRSVSWYQQTPGQGLQFLFEYFSETQRNKGNFPGRFSGRQFSNSRSEMNVSTLELGDSALYLCASSLGERLAKNIQYFGAGTRLSVL.

This rearrangement joins TRBV18 to TRBJ2-5; D uncertain. CDR1 is KGHSH and CDR2 is LQKENI in the germline V gene. V was clipped by 5 bases and J by 2 bases, with 6 bases between them. This CDR3 region has 12 residues. The CDR3 sequence: CASSAGQETQYF. DNA of the CDR3: TGTGCCAGCTCAGCCGGGCAAGAGACCCAGTACTTC.

The genes are TRBV5-4 and TRBJ1-6, with 8 nucleotides matching TRBD1. The CDR3 extends over 17 amino acids. CDR1 and CDR2 from the germline V gene are SGHNT and YYREEE (reference sequence). With V trimmed by 4 bases and J by 0 bases, 6 bases remained unmatched. The CDR3 spells CASSGQGSSSYNSPLHF. The DNA for the CDR3 is TGTGCCAGCAGCGGACAGGGTTCTAGCTCCTATAATTCACCCCTCCACTTT.

The chain has TRBV7-3 and TRBJ2-1; 7 positions match TRBD2. Germline V gives CDR1 SGHTA, CDR2 FQGTGA. The V and J ends lost 3 bases and 9 bases, in that order; junction bases with no gene match: 5. The CDR3 has 13 amino acids. The CDR3 bases are TGTGCCAGCAGCTTTACCCCTAGCGGTGAGCAGTTCTTC. Translation gives CASSFTPSGEQFF. Full variable domain (remainder filled in from reference TRBV7-3 and TRBJ2-1): GAGVSQTPSNKVTEKGKYVELRCDPISGHTALYWYRQSLGQGPEFLIYFQGTGAADDSGLPNDRFFAVRPEGSVSTLKIQRTERGDSAVYLCASSFTPSGEQFFGPGTRLTVL.

The chain joins TRBV5-6 to TRBJ2-5; 11 positions agree with TRBD2. The CDR3 totals 16 residues. Germline V lookup: CDR1 SGHDT, CDR2 YYEEEE. The V and J ends lost 3 bases and 0 bases, in that order; junction bases with no gene match: 4. The CDR3 sequence is CASSYRLAGYQETQYF. CDR3 coding DNA: TGTGCCAGCAGCTACCGACTAGCGGGATACCAAGAGACCCAGTACTTC.

The chain links TRBV20-1 to TRBJ2-1; 9 bases are a match to TRBD2. CDR1 is DFQATT, CDR2 SNEGSKA, per germline (reference sequence). The CDR3 is made up of 16 amino acids. V lost 3 bases and J lost 4; bases outside the gene matches: 10. In DNA, the CDR3 is TGCAGTGCTAGTCTCATAGCGGGAGCAACATACAATGAGCAGTTCTTC. Encoded protein: CSASLIAGATYNEQFF.

This clone was picked up one time. The chain is built from TRBV4-3 and TRBJ2-6; weak D call: TRBD2 (5 bases). The CDR3 runs 17 residues. Trimming pared 0 bases from V and 2 bases from J, leaving 11 bases between. Germline V gene sequence: CDR1 LGHNA, CDR2 YSLEER. CDR3 coding DNA: TGCGCCAGCAGCCAAGATTGGCGGGTTGCTGGGGCCAACGTCCTGACTTTC. This sequence encodes CASSQDWRVAGANVLTF.

The gene calls are TRBV7-6 and TRBJ2-1; TRBD1 might be the D (6 bases). Germline V gene data show CDR1 as SGHVS and CDR2 as FNYEAQ. The V end lost 0 bases, the J end lost 2 bases, and 11 bases lay between the germline ends. The CDR3 is 16 amino acids. CDR3 region: CASSLAQGYPYNEQFF. The CDR3 bases are TGTGCCAGCAGCTTAGCTCAGGGGTACCCCTACAATGAGCAGTTCTTC.

Here the CDR3 reads CASSPNSYEQYF. Here the CDR3 DNA reads TGTGCCAGCAGTCCTAACTCCTACGAGCAGTACTTC. This rearrangement joins TRBV27 to TRBJ2-7, with D uncertain. This CDR3 is 12 amino acids long. Germline V gene sequence: CDR1 MNHEY, CDR2 SMNVEV (reference sequence). V lost 5 bases, J lost 0 bases, and 5 bases lay in between.

About this clone: One junction end disagrees with the germline gene, perhaps due to a read error. The genes are TRBV7-8 and TRBJ2-7; D is perhaps TRBD1 (5 bases). The CDR3 is 12 amino acids. Germline V gives CDR1 SGHVS, CDR2 FQNEAQ. CDR3: CASSPGAEIPRF. CDR3 in DNA: TGTGCCAGCAGCCCTGGGGCGGAAATTCCCCGCTTC.

The chain has TRBV24-1 and TRBJ1-2; TRBD1 agrees at 8 bases. CDR3 length: 14 amino acids. V lost 4 bases and J lost 4; bases outside the gene matches: 4. Germline V gene data show CDR1 as KGHDR and CDR2 as SFDVKD. CDR3 amino acids: CATSDRTGIYGYTF. The CDR3 DNA sequence: TGTGCCACCAGTGACCGGACAGGGATCTATGGCTACACCTTC.

J is TRBJ1-1 and V is TRBV6-6; perhaps TRBD1 as D (5 bases). This CDR3 spans 12 amino acids. With 7 bases removed from V and 4 bases from J, the gap between germline ends came to 10 bases. Germline V gene data show CDR1 as MNHNY and CDR2 as SVGAGI (reference sequence). The CDR3 DNA reads TGTGCCAGCACCCGACAGCTCACTGAAGCTTTCTTT. Translating it yields CASTRQLTEAFF.

The CDR3 DNA is TGTGCCAGCAGCCCCCTAGCGGGCCGCACAGATACGCAGTATTTT. Translating it yields CASSPLAGRTDTQYF. The chain has TRBV5-4 and TRBJ2-3; 8 bases fit TRBD2. Trimming removed 4 bases from V and 1 base from J; junction bases left unmatched: 5. From germline, CDR1 is SGHNT and CDR2 YYREEE (reference sequence). There are 15 residues in the CDR3.

The chain links TRBV9 to TRBJ2-1; 8 bases match TRBD1. Trimming took 0 bases from V and 1 from J; bases not matched to a gene: 6. The CDR3 length is 17 residues. Germline loops: CDR1 SGDLS, CDR2 YYNGEE. The CDR3 loop reads CASSVGNHRGSYNEQFF. In DNA form, the CDR3 reads TGTGCCAGCAGCGTAGGCAACCACAGGGGGTCCTACAATGAGCAGTTCTTC.

CDR3 in amino acids: CASSQEGGYGYTF. In nucleotides, the CDR3 is TGCGCCAGCAGCCAAGAGGGGGGGTATGGCTACACCTTC. The rearrangement links TRBV4-3 to TRBJ1-2; perhaps TRBD1 as D (5 bases). Germline V gives CDR1 LGHNA, CDR2 YSLEER. The ends were cut back, 0 bases at V and 5 bases at J, with 7 bases in the middle. The CDR3 is 13 amino acids.

J is TRBJ1-3 and V is TRBV6-5; the D gene is possibly TRBD1 (6 bases). The CDR3 loop spans 15 amino acids. Per germline, CDR1 MNHEY and CDR2 SVGAGI. V was cut by 2 bases and J by 0 bases, with 8 bases left in between. CDR3 bases: TGTGCCAGCAGTTACGGGACAAGCTCTGGAAACACCATATATTTT. Protein product: CASSYGTSSGNTIYF.

This clone was seen more than once but under ten times. The chain is built from TRBV3-1 (or the pseudogene TRBV3-2) and TRBJ2-2; 9 bases map to TRBD1. V shed 4 bases, J shed 8 bases, and the junction held 5 bases outside the gene matches. Germline CDR1 reads LGHDT; CDR2 reads YNNKEL (reference sequence). CDR3 length: 14 amino acids. DNA for the CDR3: TGTGCCAGCAGCCCCACAGGGGGCCGTGGGGAGCTGTTTTTT. Translating it yields CASSPTGGRGELFF.

The rearrangement joins TRBV5-1 to TRBJ1-1; no clear D gene. V was cut by 0 bases and J by 8 bases, with 26 bases left in between. The germline CDR1 and CDR2 sequences are SGHRS and YFSETQ. The CDR3 spans 18 residues. For the CDR3, the DNA is TGCGCCAGCAGCTTGGGAATCCGCTCCCGTGCGGCCCATCCGGAAGCTTTCTTT. Translation: CASSLGIRSRAAHPEAFF.

This chain connects TRBV5-5 to TRBJ2-3; D not certain. This CDR3 is 15 amino acids long. The ends were cut back, 1 base at V and 2 bases at J, with 11 bases in the middle. Per the germline V gene, CDR1 is SGHKS and CDR2 is YYEKEE (reference sequence). The CDR3 nucleotides read TGTGCCAGCAGCTTGTGGCGGTCTAACACAGATACGCAGTATTTT. It translates to CASSLWRSNTDTQYF.

The chain couples TRBV6-5 to TRBJ2-7; a weak D match, TRBD2 (5 bases). This CDR3 contains 14 residues. The germline gives CDR1 MNHEY, CDR2 SVGAGI. V dropped 6 bases and J dropped 6 bases, with 18 bases sitting between them. The CDR3 coding sequence is TGTGCCAGCAGACCCAACAAGTGGGCGGGCGAGCAGTACTTC. It encodes CASRPNKWAGEQYF.

This clone was picked up one time. V is TRBV3-1 (or the pseudogene TRBV3-2) and J is TRBJ1-2; weak D call: TRBD1 (6 bases). The V and J ends lost 1 base and 5 bases respectively, with 8 bases between them. The CDR3 is 13 amino acids. The germline V gene has CDR1 LGHDT and CDR2 YNNKEL (reference sequence). The CDR3 coding sequence is TGTGCCAGCAGCCAAGGGGGGCCTTATGGCTACACCTTC. This gives the protein CASSQGGPYGYTF.

This rearrangement joins TRBV27 to TRBJ2-3, with 13 nucleotides matching TRBD2. V lost 6 bases, J lost 6 bases, and 6 bases stayed unmatched. This CDR3 spans 15 amino acids. Germline CDR1 is MNHEY and CDR2 is SMNVEV (reference sequence). The CDR3 sequence: CASRGLAGVGDTQYF. The CDR3 DNA reads as TGTGCCAGCAGAGGACTAGCGGGAGTGGGTGATACGCAGTATTTT.

This clone came up once. Other nucleotide sequences from this sample produce the same CDR3. The J gene is TRBJ2-1, the V gene TRBV3-1 (or the pseudogene TRBV3-2), with 13 bases that match TRBD2. Trimming at V came to 1 base and at J to 10 bases, leaving 1 base not matched to a gene. This CDR3 region has 14 residues. Germline CDR1 LGHDT, CDR2 YNNKEL (reference sequence). CDR3 amino acids: CASSQGLAGGEQFF. The CDR3 region has the DNA TGTGCCAGCAGCCAAGGACTAGCGGGAGGAGAGCAGTTCTTC.